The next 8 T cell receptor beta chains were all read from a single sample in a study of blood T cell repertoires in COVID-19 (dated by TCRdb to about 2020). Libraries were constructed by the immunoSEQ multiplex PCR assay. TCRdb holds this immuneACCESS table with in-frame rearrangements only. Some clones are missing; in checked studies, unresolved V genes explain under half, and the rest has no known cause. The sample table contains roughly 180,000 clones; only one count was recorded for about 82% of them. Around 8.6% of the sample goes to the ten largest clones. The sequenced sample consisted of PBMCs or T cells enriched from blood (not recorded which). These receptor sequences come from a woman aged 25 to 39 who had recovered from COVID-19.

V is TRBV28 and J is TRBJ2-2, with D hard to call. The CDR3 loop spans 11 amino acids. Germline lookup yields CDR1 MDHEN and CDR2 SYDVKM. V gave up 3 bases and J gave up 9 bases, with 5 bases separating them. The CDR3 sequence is CASSLRRELFF. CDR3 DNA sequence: TGTGCCAGCAGTTTGCGTCGGGAGCTGTTTTTT.

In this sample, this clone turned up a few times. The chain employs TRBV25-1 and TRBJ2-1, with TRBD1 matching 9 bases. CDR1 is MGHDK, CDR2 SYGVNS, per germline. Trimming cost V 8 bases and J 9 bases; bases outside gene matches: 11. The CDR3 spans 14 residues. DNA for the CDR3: TGTGCCAGCCTCCCCGACAGGGGGGATGGTGAGCAGTTCTTC. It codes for CASLPDRGDGEQFF.

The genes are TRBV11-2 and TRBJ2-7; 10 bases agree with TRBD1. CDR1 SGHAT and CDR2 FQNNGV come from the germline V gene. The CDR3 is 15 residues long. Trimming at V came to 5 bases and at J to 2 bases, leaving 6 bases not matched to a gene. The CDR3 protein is CASSIGTGDTYEQYF. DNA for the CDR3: TGTGCCAGCAGCATAGGGACAGGGGATACCTACGAGCAGTACTTC. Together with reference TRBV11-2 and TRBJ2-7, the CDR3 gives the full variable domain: EAGVAQSPRYKIIEKRQSVAFWCNPISGHATLYWYQQILGQGPKLLIQFQNNGVVDDSQLPKDRFSAERLKGVDSTLKIQPAKLEDSAVYLCASSIGTGDTYEQYFGPGTRLTVT.

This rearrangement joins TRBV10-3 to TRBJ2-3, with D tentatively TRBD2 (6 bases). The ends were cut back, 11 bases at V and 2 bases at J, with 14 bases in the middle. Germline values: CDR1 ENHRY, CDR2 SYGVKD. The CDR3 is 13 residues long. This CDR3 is CAHGSANTDTQYF. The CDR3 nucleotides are TGTGCCCACGGGAGCGCGAACACAGATACGCAGTATTTT.

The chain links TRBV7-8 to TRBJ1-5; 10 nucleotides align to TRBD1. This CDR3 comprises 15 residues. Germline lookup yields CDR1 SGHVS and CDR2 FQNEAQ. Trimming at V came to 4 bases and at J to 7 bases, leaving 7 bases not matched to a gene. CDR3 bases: TGTGCCAGCAGCTCCGACAGGGGGCACGGGCAGCCCCAGCATTTT. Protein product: CASSSDRGHGQPQHF.

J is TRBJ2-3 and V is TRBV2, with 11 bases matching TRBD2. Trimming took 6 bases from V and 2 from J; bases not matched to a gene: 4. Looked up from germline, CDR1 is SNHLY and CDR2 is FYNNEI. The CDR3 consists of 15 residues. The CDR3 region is CASRASGGNTDTQYF. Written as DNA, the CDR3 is TGTGCCAGCAGGGCTAGCGGGGGGAACACAGATACGCAGTATTTT.

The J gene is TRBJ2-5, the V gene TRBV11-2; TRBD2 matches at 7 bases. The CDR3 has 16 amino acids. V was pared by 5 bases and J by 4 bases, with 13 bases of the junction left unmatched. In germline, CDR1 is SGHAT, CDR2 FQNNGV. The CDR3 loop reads CASSINWGGVGETQYF. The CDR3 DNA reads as TGTGCCAGCAGCATCAATTGGGGGGGTGTGGGAGAGACCCAGTACTTC.

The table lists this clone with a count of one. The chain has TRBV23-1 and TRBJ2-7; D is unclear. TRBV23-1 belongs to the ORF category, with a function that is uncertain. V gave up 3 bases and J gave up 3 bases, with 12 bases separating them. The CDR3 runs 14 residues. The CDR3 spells CASSQFPMSYEQYF. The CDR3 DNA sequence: TGCGCCAGCAGTCAGTTTCCGATGAGCTACGAGCAGTACTTC.